This passage covers 12 T cell receptor beta chains from one sample sequenced in a study of CD4 T cells in relation to SARS-CoV-2 and coronaviruses. Unexposed donor CD4+ T cells date from about 2010-2018, before the COVID-19 pandemic. CD4+ T cells were isolated from the cells after around 9 days of culture. For these TCRs, the target antigens are not known. Using immunoSEQ multiplex PCR, the repertoire was profiled, and TCRdb retains in-frame clones only, with some absent. The sample records 16,000 or so clones, 80% to 85% being singletons. The sample was CD4+ T cells from PBMCs, cultured in vitro. Receptors were obtained from a human donor in good health.

The chain combines TRBV7-9 with TRBJ2-7, with TRBD2 matching 13 bases. The V gene end was trimmed by 5 bases and the J gene end by 4 bases; junction bases not matched to a gene: 8. The CDR3 spans 16 residues. Germline V gives CDR1 SEHNR, CDR2 FQNEAQ (reference sequence). CDR3 nucleotides: TGTGCCAGCAGCGACACCCTACTAGCGGGAGGGTACGAGCAGTACTTC. It encodes CASSDTLLAGGYEQYF.

The chain combines TRBV5-1 with TRBJ2-1; 9 positions agree with TRBD2. This CDR3 has 15 residues. CDR1 SGHRS and CDR2 YFSETQ come from the germline V gene. Germline trimming cut 0 bases from V and 9 bases from J; bases unmatched to any gene: 7. DNA for the CDR3: TGCGCCAGCAGCTTGGGCGGGAGGGCCGCTAGTGAGCAGTTCTTC. Translating gives CASSLGGRAASEQFF.

The chain employs TRBV9 and TRBJ2-7; D not resolved. V lost 0 bases, J lost 7 bases, and 8 bases lay in between. Germline loops: CDR1 SGDLS, CDR2 YYNGEE. This CDR3 has 12 amino acids. This CDR3 is CASSVDLGEQYF. The CDR3 nucleotides read TGTGCCAGCAGCGTAGACCTAGGGGAGCAGTACTTC.

The rearrangement uses TRBV5-5 and TRBJ2-7; D perhaps matches TRBD1 (6 bases). V was trimmed by 4 bases and J by 0 bases, leaving 14 bases between them. The CDR3 length is 15 residues. The germline gives CDR1 SGHKS, CDR2 YYEKEE (reference sequence). In DNA form, the CDR3 reads TGTGCCAGCAGCCAGCAAACAGGGAGCTCCTACGAGCAGTACTTC. Translation gives CASSQQTGSSYEQYF.

This rearrangement joins TRBV5-1 to TRBJ2-5, with TRBD1 matching over 7 bases. CDR3 length equals 16 residues. Trimming cost V 0 bases and J 5 bases; bases outside gene matches: 10. Germline V gives CDR1 SGHRS, CDR2 YFSETQ. CDR3 in amino acids: CASSLGGNRGRETQYF. The CDR3 DNA follows: TGCGCCAGCAGCTTGGGGGGGAACAGGGGCCGCGAGACCCAGTACTTC.

J is TRBJ2-7 and V is TRBV7-3, with 9 bases that match TRBD2. The CDR3 has 14 amino acids. The germline V gene encodes CDR1 SGHTA and CDR2 FQGTGA. After removal of 5 bases from V and 5 bases from J, the junction contained 7 bases not matched to a gene. CDR3 nucleotide sequence: TGTGCCAGCAGCCTAAGTAGCGGGAGTGACGAGCAGTACTTC. Translating gives CASSLSSGSDEQYF.

This chain links TRBV7-9 with TRBJ1-5; D not resolved. Looked up from germline, CDR1 is SEHNR and CDR2 is FQNEAQ (reference sequence). The V end was cut by 4 bases, the J end by 0 bases, with 16 bases between. CDR3 size: 17 residues. CDR3 coding DNA: TGTGCCAGCAGCTCACTGGCCCCAACAGATAGCAATCAGCCCCAGCATTTT. Encoded protein: CASSSLAPTDSNQPQHF.

V is TRBV7-3 and J is TRBJ1-1; D is perhaps TRBD1 (5 bases). Germline CDR1 SGHTA, CDR2 FQGTGA. CDR3 length: 13 amino acids. The ends were cut back, 1 base at V and 3 bases at J, with 6 bases in the middle. This CDR3 reads CASSLIGDTEAFF. In DNA form, the CDR3 reads TGTGCCAGCAGCTTAATAGGGGACACTGAAGCTTTCTTT.

V is TRBV14 and J is TRBJ2-7, with D tentatively TRBD1 (7 bases). The V and J ends lost 7 bases and 6 bases respectively, with 13 bases between them. The CDR3 covers 12 residues. The V gene's germline CDR1 is SGHDN and CDR2 FVKESK. CDR3: CASTRQGGEQYF. CDR3 nucleotides: TGTGCCAGCACCCGCCAGGGGGGCGAGCAGTACTTC.

Here the CDR3 reads CASSQGGRANSPLHF. CDR3 in DNA: TGTGCCAGCAGCCAAGGCGGCAGGGCGAATTCACCCCTCCACTTT. The chain uses TRBV3-1 (or the pseudogene TRBV3-2) and TRBJ1-6, with D tentatively TRBD1 (5 bases). V shed 1 base and J shed 7 bases, with 11 bases lying between them. CDR3 length: 15 amino acids. CDR1 is LGHDT and CDR2 is YNNKEL in the germline V gene (reference sequence).

The chain uses TRBV19 and TRBJ2-5; unclear D gene. Germline V gene sequence: CDR1 LNHDA, CDR2 SQIVND (reference sequence). The CDR3 consists of 15 residues. V was shortened by 0 bases and J by 5 bases, with 13 bases between the two germline ends. The CDR3 coding sequence is TGTGCCAGTAGTATAGATATCGGGTTTCACGAGACCCAGTACTTC. Encoded protein: CASSIDIGFHETQYF.

This clone was counted a few times. This sequence joins TRBV12-3 or TRBV12-4 and TRBJ1-6, with D unresolved. The CDR3 is 12 residues long. Between the trimmed V and J ends, which lost 4 bases and 10 bases, there was a span of 8 bases. CDR3 nucleotides: TGTGCCAGCAGTTGGCCCAGCTCACCCCTCCACTTT. This encodes CASSWPSSPLHF.